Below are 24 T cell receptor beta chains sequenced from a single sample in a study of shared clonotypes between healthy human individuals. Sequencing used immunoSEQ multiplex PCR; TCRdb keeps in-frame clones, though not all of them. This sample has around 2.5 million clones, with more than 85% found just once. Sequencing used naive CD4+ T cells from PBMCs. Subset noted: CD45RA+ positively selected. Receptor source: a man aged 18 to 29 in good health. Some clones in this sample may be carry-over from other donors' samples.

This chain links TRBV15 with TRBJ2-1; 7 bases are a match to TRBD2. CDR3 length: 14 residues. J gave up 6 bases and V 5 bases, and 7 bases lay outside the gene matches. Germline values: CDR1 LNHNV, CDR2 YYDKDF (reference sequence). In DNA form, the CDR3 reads TGTGCCACCAGCCGATCTGGGGGGGTCAATGAGCAGTTCTTC. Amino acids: CATSRSGGVNEQFF.

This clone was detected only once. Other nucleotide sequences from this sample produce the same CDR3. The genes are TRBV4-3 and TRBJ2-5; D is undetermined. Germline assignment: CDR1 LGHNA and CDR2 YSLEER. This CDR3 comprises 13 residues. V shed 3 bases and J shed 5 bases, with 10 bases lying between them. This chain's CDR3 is CASSQDPRETQYF. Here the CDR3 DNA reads TGCGCCAGCAGCCAGGATCCCCGGGAGACCCAGTACTTC.

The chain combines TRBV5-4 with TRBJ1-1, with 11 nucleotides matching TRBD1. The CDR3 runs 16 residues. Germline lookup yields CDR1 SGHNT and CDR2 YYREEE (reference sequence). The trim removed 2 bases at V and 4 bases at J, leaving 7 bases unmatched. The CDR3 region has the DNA TGTGCCAGCAGCTTTGGTGCCGGGACAGGGGGCACTGAAGCTTTCTTT. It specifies CASSFGAGTGGTEAFF.

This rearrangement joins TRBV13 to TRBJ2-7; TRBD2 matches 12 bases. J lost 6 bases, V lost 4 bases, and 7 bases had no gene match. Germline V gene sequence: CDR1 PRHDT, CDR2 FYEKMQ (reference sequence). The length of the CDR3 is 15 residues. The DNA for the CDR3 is TGTGCCAGCAGCTCCCCTAGCGGGAGGGCCTTCGAGCAGTACTTC. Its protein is CASSSPSGRAFEQYF.

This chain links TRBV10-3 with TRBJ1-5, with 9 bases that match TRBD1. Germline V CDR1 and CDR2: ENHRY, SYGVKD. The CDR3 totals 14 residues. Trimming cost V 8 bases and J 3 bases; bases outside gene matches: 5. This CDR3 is CAIGRDRANQPQHF. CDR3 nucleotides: TGTGCCATCGGCCGGGACAGGGCCAATCAGCCCCAGCATTTT.

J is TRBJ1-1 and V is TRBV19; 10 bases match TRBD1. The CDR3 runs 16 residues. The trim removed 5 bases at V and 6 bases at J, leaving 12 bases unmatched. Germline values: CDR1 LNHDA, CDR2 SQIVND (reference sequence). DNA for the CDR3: TGTGCCAGTAGTTCTCGGACAGGGGGGCAAATCGCTGAAGCTTTCTTT. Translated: CASSSRTGGQIAEAFF.

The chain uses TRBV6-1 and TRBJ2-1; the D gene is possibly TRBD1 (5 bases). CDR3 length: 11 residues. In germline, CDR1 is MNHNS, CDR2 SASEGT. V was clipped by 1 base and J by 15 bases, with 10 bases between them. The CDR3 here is CASSEVRQLFF. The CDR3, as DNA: TGTGCCAGCAGTGAAGTAAGACAGCTGTTCTTC.

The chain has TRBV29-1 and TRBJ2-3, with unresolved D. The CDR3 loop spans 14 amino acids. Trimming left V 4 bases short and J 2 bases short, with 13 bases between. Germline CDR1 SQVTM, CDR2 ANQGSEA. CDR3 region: CSVAMGSPTDTQYF. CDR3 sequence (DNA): TGCAGCGTTGCGATGGGAAGCCCCACAGATACGCAGTATTTT.

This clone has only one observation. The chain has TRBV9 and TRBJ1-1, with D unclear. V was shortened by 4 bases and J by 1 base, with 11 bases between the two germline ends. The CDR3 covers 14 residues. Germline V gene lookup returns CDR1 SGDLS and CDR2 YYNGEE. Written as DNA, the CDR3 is TGTGCCAGCAGCCCAAGCTTTTCGAACACTGAAGCTTTCTTT. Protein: CASSPSFSNTEAFF.

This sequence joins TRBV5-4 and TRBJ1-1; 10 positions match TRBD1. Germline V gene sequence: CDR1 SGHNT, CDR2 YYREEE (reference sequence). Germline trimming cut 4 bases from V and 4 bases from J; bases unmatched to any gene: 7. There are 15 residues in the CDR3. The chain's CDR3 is CASSTRDRGRTEAFF. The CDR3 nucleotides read TGTGCCAGCAGCACCCGGGACAGGGGCCGCACTGAAGCTTTCTTT.

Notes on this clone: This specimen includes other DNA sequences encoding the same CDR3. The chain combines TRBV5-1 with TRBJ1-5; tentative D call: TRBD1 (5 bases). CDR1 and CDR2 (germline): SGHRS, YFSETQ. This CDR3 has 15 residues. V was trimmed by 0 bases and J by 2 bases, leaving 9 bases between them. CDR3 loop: CASSLGQGGNQPQHF. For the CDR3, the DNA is TGCGCCAGCAGCTTGGGGCAGGGCGGCAATCAGCCCCAGCATTTT.

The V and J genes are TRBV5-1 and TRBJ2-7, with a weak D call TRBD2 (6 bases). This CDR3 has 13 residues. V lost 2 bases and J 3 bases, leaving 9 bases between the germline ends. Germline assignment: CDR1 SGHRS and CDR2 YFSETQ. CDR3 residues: CASSFGGFYEQYF. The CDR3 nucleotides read TGCGCCAGCAGCTTTGGGGGGTTCTACGAGCAGTACTTC.

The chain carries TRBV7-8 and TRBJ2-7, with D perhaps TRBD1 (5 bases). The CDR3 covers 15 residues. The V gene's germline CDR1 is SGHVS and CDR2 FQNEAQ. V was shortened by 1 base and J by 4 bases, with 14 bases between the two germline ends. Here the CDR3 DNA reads TGTGCCAGCAGCTTAGTTTTGGGGCTCGAGTACGAGCAGTACTTC. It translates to CASSLVLGLEYEQYF.

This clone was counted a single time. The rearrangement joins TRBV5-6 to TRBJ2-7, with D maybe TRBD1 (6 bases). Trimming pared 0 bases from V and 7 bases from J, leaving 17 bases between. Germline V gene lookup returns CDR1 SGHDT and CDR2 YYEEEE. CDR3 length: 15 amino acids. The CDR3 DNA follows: TGTGCCAGCAGCTTGGTGGGGGCCAGGGTAGGAGAGCAGTACTTC. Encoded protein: CASSLVGARVGEQYF.

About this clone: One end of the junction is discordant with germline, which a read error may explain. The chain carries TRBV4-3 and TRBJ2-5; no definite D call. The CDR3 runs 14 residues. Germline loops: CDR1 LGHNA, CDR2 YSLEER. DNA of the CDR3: TGCGCCAGCAACCAAGAGAAAGGGCCAGAGACCCAGTACTTC. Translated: CASNQEKGPETQYF.

The CDR3 reads CASSQSPPRDRNSPLHF. DNA of the CDR3: TGCGCCAGCAGCCAATCTCCTCCCCGGGACAGAAATTCACCCCTCCACTTT. The chain uses TRBV4-3 and TRBJ1-6; 7 positions match TRBD1. The trim removed 2 bases at V and 7 bases at J, leaving 11 bases unmatched. The CDR3 consists of 17 residues. CDR1 and CDR2 (germline): LGHNA, YSLEER.

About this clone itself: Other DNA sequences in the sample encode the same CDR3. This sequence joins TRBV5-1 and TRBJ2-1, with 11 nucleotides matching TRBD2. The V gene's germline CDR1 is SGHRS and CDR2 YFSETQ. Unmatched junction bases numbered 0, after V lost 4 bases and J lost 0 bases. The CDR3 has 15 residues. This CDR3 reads CASSTSGSSYNEQFF. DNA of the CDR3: TGCGCCAGCAGCACTAGCGGGAGCTCCTACAATGAGCAGTTCTTC. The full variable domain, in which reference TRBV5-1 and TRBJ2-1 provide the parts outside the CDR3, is KAGVTQTPRYLIKTRGQQVTLSCSPISGHRSVSWYQQTPGQGLQFLFEYFSETQRNKGNFPGRFSGRQFSNSRSEMNVSTLELGDSALYLCASSTSGSSYNEQFFGPGTRLTVL.

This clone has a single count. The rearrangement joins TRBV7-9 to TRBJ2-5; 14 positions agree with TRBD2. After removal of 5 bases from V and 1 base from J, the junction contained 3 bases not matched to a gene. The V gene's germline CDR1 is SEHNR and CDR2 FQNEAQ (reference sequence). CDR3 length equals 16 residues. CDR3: CASSPGLAGGQETQYF. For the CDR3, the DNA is TGTGCCAGCAGCCCCGGACTAGCGGGAGGCCAAGAGACCCAGTACTTC.

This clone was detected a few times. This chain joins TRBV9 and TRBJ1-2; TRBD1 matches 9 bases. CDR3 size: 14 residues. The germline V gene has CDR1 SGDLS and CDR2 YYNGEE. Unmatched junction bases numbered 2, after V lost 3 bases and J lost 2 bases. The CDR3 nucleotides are TGTGCCAGCAGCGAGGGACAGGGCAACTATGGCTACACCTTC. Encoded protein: CASSEGQGNYGYTF. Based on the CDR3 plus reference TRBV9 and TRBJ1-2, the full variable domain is DSGVTQTPKHLITATGQRVTLRCSPRSGDLSVYWYQQSLDQGLQFLIQYYNGEERAKGNILERFSAQQFPDLHSELNLSSLELGDSALYFCASSEGQGNYGYTFGSGTRLTVV.

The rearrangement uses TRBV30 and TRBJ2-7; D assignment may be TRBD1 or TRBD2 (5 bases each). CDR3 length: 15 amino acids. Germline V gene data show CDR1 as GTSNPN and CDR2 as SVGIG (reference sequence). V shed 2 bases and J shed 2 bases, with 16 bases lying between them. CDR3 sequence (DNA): TGTGCCTGGAGTAAAGGGGAGTGGTGGGCCTACGAGCAGTACTTC. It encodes CAWSKGEWWAYEQYF.

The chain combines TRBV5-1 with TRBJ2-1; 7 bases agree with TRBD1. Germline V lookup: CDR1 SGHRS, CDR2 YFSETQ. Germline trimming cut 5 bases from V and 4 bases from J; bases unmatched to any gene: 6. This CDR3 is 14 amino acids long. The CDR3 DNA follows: TGCGCCAGCAGAGACAGGGCCTATTACAATGAGCAGTTCTTC. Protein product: CASRDRAYYNEQFF.

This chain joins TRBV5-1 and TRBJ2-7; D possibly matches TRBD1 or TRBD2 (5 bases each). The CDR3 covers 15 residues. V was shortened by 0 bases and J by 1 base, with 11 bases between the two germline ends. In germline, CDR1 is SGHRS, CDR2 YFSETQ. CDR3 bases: TGCGCCAGCAGCTTGGGCCGGGACGGTTCCTACGAGCAGTACTTC. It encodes CASSLGRDGSYEQYF.

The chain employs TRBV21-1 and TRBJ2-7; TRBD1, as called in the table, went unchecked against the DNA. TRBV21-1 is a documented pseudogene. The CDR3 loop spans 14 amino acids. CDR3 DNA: TGTGCCAGCAGCAAAGAGGCAGGGTACGACGAGCAGTACTTC. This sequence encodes CASSKEAGYDEQYF.

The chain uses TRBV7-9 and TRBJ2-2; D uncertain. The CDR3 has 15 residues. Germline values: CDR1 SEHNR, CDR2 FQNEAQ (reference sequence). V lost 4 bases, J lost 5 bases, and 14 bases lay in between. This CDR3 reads CASSSYRALTGELFF. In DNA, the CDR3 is TGTGCCAGCAGCTCTTATAGGGCTCTTACCGGGGAGCTGTTTTTT.